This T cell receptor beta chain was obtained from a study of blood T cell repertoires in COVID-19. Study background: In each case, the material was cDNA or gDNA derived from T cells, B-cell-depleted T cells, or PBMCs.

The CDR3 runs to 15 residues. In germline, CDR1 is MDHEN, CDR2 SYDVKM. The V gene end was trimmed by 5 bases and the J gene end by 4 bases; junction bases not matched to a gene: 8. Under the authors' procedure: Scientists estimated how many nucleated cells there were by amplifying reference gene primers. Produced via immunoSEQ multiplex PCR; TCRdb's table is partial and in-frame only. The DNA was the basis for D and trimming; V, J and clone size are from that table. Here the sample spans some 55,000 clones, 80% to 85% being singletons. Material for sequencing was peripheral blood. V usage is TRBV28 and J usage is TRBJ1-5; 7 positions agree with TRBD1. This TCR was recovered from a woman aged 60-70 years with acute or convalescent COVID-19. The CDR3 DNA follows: TGTGCCAGCAGTCCAGGGGGACTTTCAAATCAGCCCCAGCATTTT. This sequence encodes CASSPGGLSNQPQHF.